This is a list of T cell receptor beta chains from one sample in a study of T cell repertoires in cytomegalovirus infection. These receptors lack a known antigen. TCRdb re-called the reads through MiXCR, storing one row per CDR3 protein. The table shows fewer than 1,000,000 distinct CDR3 sequences, with 31% occurring only once. Material: cultured CD8+ T cells from PBMCs, obtained from culture after CMV antigen stimulation. These receptors came from a human donor in good health (CMV status not recorded). Some clones in this sample may be carry-over from other donors' samples. CDR3s include the opening cysteine and the closing phenylalanine or tryptophan. A D gene is named only where the DNA matches it firmly. Size tells how often a clone was seen (once, few, many) or the class of an expanded clone, and some rows leave it out.

j_gene: TRBJ2-2
abundance: NA
d_gene: NA
v_gene: TRBV6-5
CDR3aa: CASGYTPNTGELFF

j_gene: TRBJ2-1
abundance: many
d_gene: TRBD2
v_gene: TRBV7-8
CDR3aa: CASSSYLAGTYNEQFF

j_gene: TRBJ1-3
abundance: few
d_gene: NA
v_gene: TRBV27
CDR3aa: CASSLSGGFSGNTIYF

j_gene: TRBJ2-3
abundance: few
d_gene: NA
v_gene: TRBV6-1
CDR3aa: CASSEASQLSTDTQYF

j_gene: TRBJ1-2
abundance: NA
d_gene: TRBD1
v_gene: TRBV7-9
CDR3aa: CASSWSSGTGVTF

j_gene: TRBJ1-2
abundance: NA
d_gene: NA
v_gene: TRBV12-3/TRBV12-4
CDR3aa: CASSPWEHRTYGYTF

j_gene: TRBJ1-2
abundance: few
d_gene: TRBD1
v_gene: TRBV7-2
CDR3aa: CASSLNRGVYGYTF

j_gene: TRBJ2-2
abundance: many
d_gene: NA
v_gene: TRBV7-2
CDR3aa: CASSRAGTGELFF

j_gene: TRBJ2-1
abundance: many
d_gene: NA
v_gene: TRBV7-2
CDR3aa: CASSPYLYNEQFF

j_gene: TRBJ2-1
abundance: NA
d_gene: TRBD1
v_gene: TRBV27
CDR3aa: CASIKSGQGHNEQFF